The next 15 T cell receptor beta chains were all read from a single sample in a study of T cell responses to AZD1222 COVID-19 vaccine. Produced via immunoSEQ multiplex PCR; TCRdb's table is partial and in-frame only. The sample consists of some 170,000 clones, over 85% of them appearing once. The specimen was peripheral blood, collected on day 0 of AZD1222 vaccination. These TCRs come from an adult in good health.

The chain joins TRBV15 to TRBJ2-2, with TRBD2 identical over 7 bases. The CDR3 spans 17 residues. CDR1 is LNHNV, CDR2 YYDKDF, per germline (reference sequence). V was clipped by 0 bases and J by 5 bases; unmatched bases: 9. CDR3 loop: CATSRDWAGVGTGELFF. The CDR3 DNA is TGTGCCACCAGCAGAGATTGGGCGGGAGTCGGAACCGGGGAGCTGTTTTTT.

The chain is built from TRBV24-1 and TRBJ2-7; D is unresolved. The V end was cut by 3 bases, the J end by 4 bases, with 18 bases between. The CDR3 has 16 amino acids. Germline V lookup: CDR1 KGHDR, CDR2 SFDVKD. CDR3 sequence reads: CATSDRWGSDPYEQYF. CDR3 DNA: TGTGCCACCAGTGATCGATGGGGAAGCGACCCGTACGAGCAGTACTTC.

The rearrangement uses TRBV10-1 and TRBJ2-1; 14 bases map to TRBD2. There are 17 residues in the CDR3. CDR1 and CDR2 from the germline V gene are WNHNN and SYGVQD (reference sequence). The J segment lost 4 bases and the V segment lost 2 bases, leaving 4 bases of the junction unmatched. The CDR3 protein is CASSEGLAGGRYNEQFF. The CDR3 nucleotides read TGCGCCAGCAGTGAGGGACTAGCGGGAGGAAGGTACAATGAGCAGTTCTTC.

CDR3 region: CAYSHENYGYTF. In DNA form, the CDR3 reads TGTGCCTATTCACACGAAAACTATGGCTACACCTTC. The chain joins TRBV30 to TRBJ1-2; D uncertain. The CDR3 runs 12 residues. Germline assignment: CDR1 GTSNPN and CDR2 SVGIG (reference sequence). Trimming cost V 7 bases and J 2 bases, with 11 bases left between them.

This clone has just a few counts. The rearrangement joins TRBV6-5 to TRBJ1-5; D remains unclear. The germline V gene has CDR1 MNHEY and CDR2 SVGAGI. CDR3 length: 15 residues. The germline V and J ends were trimmed by 0 bases and 3 bases, with 9 bases remaining between them. CDR3 residues: CASSYSWGFNQPQHF. The CDR3 bases are TGTGCCAGCAGTTACTCTTGGGGATTCAATCAGCCCCAGCATTTT.

The chain links TRBV5-1 to TRBJ2-4; 8 nucleotides agree with TRBD1. CDR3 length: 16 residues. V lost 4 bases and J lost 1; bases outside the gene matches: 7. Germline assignment: CDR1 SGHRS and CDR2 YFSETQ. CDR3 in amino acids: CASSGGQGAAKNIQYF. CDR3 sequence (DNA): TGCGCCAGCAGCGGGGGGCAGGGGGCTGCCAAAAACATTCAGTACTTC.

The rearrangement joins TRBV6-5 to TRBJ2-2, with D possibly called TRBD1 or TRBD2 (5 bases each). The V end lost 0 bases, the J end lost 5 bases, and 10 bases lay between the germline ends. CDR1 MNHEY and CDR2 SVGAGI come from the germline V gene. This CDR3 comprises 15 residues. The CDR3 DNA reads TGTGCCAGCAGTTACTCAACGGGGCGGACCGGGGAGCTGTTTTTT. Its protein is CASSYSTGRTGELFF.

This rearrangement joins TRBV29-1 to TRBJ1-2; D unresolved. Germline V gene lookup returns CDR1 SQVTM and CDR2 ANQGSEA. The CDR3 has 13 amino acids. Trimming removed 7 bases at V and 2 bases at J, with 14 bases between. In DNA form, the CDR3 reads TGCAGCGGATCGCAAGGTCAGAACTATGGCTACACCTTC. Protein sequence: CSGSQGQNYGYTF.

The chain has TRBV11-2 and TRBJ2-7; D may be TRBD1 or TRBD2 (6 bases each). The germline V gene encodes CDR1 SGHAT and CDR2 FQNNGV. The CDR3 is 13 residues long. V lost 3 bases and J lost 5, with 11 bases in between. The CDR3 is CASSFLGGHEQYF. CDR3 DNA: TGTGCCAGCAGCTTCTTGGGGGGCCACGAGCAGTACTTC.

The V and J genes are TRBV18 and TRBJ1-6; 9 bases map to TRBD1. This CDR3 is built from 16 residues. Germline assignment: CDR1 KGHSH and CDR2 LQKENI. V lost 6 bases and J lost 9; bases outside the gene matches: 12. This CDR3 is CASSPTSTGGSSPLHF. For the CDR3, the DNA is TGTGCCAGCTCCCCTACTTCAACAGGGGGCAGTTCACCCCTCCACTTT.

The V call is TRBV5-1, the J call TRBJ2-7; 8 bases align to TRBD1. The CDR3 loop spans 14 amino acids. After removal of 5 bases from V and 5 bases from J, the junction contained 9 bases not matched to a gene. Germline CDR1 is SGHRS and CDR2 is YFSETQ. DNA of the CDR3: TGCGCCAGCAGTTACGAGGACAGGGCCCACGAGCAGTACTTC. It is translated as CASSYEDRAHEQYF.

The rearrangement joins TRBV6-5 to TRBJ2-2; D remains ambiguous. Germline values: CDR1 MNHEY, CDR2 SVGAGI. Trimming pared 6 bases from V and 3 bases from J, leaving 14 bases between. This CDR3 has 15 amino acids. The CDR3 sequence is CASRADEFHTGELFF. Here the CDR3 DNA reads TGTGCCAGCAGGGCGGACGAGTTTCACACCGGGGAGCTGTTTTTT.

The gene calls are TRBV24-1 and TRBJ2-7, with D uncertain. CDR1 is KGHDR and CDR2 is SFDVKD in the germline V gene. V lost 3 bases and J lost 2, with 7 bases in between. The CDR3 runs to 13 residues. The DNA for the CDR3 is TGTGCCACCAGTGATGGGCAGCCCTACGAGCAGTACTTC. It codes for CATSDGQPYEQYF.

The chain recombines TRBV6-5 with TRBJ1-4, with 7 bases lining up with TRBD1. Germline values: CDR1 MNHEY, CDR2 SVGAGI. The J segment lost 3 bases and the V segment lost 2 bases, leaving 3 bases of the junction unmatched. The CDR3 has 15 amino acids. The CDR3 bases are TGTGCCAGCAGTTACCAGGGGGGGCCTAATGAAAAACTGTTTTTT. This translates into CASSYQGGPNEKLFF.

V and J are TRBV5-8 and TRBJ1-2; TRBD1 is a possible D gene (6 bases). Germline V lookup: CDR1 SGHTS, CDR2 YDEGEE. This CDR3 has 15 amino acids. V shed 0 bases and J shed 3 bases, with 12 bases lying between them. CDR3 loop: CASSLGTDFDYGYTF. The CDR3 DNA is TGTGCCAGCAGCTTGGGGACAGATTTTGACTATGGCTACACCTTC.